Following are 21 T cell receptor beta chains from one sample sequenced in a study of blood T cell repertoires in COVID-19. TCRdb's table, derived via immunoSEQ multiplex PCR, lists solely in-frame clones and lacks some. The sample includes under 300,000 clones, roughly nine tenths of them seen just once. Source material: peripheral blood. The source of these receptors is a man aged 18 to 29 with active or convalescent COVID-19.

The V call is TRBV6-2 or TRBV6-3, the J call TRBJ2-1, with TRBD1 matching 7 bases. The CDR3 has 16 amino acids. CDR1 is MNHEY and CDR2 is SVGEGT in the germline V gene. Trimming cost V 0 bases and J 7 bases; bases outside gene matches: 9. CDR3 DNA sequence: TGTGCCAGCAGTTACTCGATGCAGGGGGTAGGAAATGAGCAGTTCTTC. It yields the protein CASSYSMQGVGNEQFF.

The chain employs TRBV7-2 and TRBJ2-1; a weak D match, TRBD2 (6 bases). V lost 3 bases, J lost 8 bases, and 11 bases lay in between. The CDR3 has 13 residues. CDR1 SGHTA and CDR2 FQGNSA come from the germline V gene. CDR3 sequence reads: CASSFRGNYEQFF. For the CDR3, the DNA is TGTGCCAGCAGCTTCCGCGGGAACTATGAGCAGTTCTTC.

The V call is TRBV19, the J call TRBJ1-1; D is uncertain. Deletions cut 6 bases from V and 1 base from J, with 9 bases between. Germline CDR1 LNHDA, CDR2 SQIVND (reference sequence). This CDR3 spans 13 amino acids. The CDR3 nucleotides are TGTGCCAGTAGCTCCTCAGGGAACACTGAAGCTTTCTTT. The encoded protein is CASSSSGNTEAFF.

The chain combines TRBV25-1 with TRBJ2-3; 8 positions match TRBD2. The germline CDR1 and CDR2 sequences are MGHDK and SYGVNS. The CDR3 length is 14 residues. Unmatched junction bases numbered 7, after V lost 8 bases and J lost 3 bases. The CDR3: CASQAGGYTDTQYF. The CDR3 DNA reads TGTGCCAGCCAGGCGGGGGGTTATACAGATACGCAGTATTTT.

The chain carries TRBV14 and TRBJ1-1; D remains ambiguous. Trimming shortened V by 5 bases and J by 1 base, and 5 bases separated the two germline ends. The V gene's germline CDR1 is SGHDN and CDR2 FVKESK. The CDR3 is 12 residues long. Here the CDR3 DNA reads TGTGCCAGCAGCGAGTGGAACACTGAAGCTTTCTTT. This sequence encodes CASSEWNTEAFF.

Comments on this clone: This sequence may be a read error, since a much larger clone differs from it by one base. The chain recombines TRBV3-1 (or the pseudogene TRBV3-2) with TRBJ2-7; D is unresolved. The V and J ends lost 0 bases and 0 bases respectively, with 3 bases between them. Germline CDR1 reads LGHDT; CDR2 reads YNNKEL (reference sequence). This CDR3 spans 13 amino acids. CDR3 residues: CASSQDSSYEQYF. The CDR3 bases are TGTGCCAGCAGCCAAGACAGCTCCTACGAGCAGTACTTC.

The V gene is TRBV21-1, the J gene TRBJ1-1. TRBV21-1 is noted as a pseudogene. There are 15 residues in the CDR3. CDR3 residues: CASSKGREPKAEAFF. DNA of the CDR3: TGTGCCAGCAGCAAAGGCCGGGAACCCAAGGCTGAAGCTTTCTTT.

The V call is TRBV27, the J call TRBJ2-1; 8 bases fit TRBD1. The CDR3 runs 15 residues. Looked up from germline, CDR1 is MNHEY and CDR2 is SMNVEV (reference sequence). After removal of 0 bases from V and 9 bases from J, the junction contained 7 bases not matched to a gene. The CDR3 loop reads CASSLSSGGLGEQFF. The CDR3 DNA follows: TGTGCCAGCAGTTTATCGTCAGGGGGCTTAGGTGAGCAGTTCTTC.

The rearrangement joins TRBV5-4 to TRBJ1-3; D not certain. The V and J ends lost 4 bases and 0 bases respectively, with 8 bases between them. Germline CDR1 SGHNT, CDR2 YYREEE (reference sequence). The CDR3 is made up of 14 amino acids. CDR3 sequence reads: CASSNFLSGNTIYF. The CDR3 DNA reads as TGTGCCAGCAGCAATTTCCTCTCTGGAAACACCATATATTTT.

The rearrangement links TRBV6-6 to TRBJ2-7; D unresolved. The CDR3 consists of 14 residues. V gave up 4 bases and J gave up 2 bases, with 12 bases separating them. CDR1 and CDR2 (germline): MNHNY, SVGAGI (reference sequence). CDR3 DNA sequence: TGTGCCAGCAGTTCCCAACGGGTCGCCTACGAGCAGTACTTC. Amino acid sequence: CASSSQRVAYEQYF.

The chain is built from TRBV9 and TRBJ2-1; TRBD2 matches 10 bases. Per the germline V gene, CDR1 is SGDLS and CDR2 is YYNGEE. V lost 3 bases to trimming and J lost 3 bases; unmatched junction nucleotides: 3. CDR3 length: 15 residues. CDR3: CASSALAGVYNEQFF. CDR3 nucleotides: TGTGCCAGCAGCGCGCTAGCGGGGGTCTACAATGAGCAGTTCTTC. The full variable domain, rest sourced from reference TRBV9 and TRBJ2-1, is DSGVTQTPKHLITATGQRVTLRCSPRSGDLSVYWYQQSLDQGLQFLIQYYNGEERAKGNILERFSAQQFPDLHSELNLSSLELGDSALYFCASSALAGVYNEQFFGPGTRLTVL.

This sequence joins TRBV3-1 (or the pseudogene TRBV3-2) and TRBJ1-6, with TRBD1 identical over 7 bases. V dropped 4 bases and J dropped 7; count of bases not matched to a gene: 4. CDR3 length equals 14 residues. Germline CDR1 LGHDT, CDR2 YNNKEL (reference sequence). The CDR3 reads CASSPGQPNSPLHF. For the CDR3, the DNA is TGTGCCAGCAGCCCGGGACAGCCAAATTCACCCCTCCACTTT.

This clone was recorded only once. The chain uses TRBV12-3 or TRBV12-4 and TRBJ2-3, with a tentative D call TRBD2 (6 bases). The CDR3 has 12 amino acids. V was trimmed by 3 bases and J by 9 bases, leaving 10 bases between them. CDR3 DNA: TGTGCCAGCAGTTTGGGGGGTGTGACGCAGTATTTT. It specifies CASSLGGVTQYF.

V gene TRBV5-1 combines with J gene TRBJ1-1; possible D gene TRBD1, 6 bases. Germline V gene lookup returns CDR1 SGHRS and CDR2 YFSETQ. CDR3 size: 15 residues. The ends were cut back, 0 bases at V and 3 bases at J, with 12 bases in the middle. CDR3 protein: CASSLGSGGDTEAFF. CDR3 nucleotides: TGCGCCAGCAGCTTGGGGTCGGGGGGCGACACTGAAGCTTTCTTT.

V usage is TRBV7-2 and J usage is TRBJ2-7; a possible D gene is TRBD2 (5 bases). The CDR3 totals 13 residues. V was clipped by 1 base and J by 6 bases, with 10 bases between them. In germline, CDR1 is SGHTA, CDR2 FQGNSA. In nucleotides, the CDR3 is TGTGCCAGCAGCTTAGAAATGGAGGCCGAGCAGTACTTC. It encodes CASSLEMEAEQYF.

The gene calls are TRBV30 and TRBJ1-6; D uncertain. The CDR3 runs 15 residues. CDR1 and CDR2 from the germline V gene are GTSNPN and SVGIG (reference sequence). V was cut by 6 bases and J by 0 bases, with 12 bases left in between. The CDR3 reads CACPRRSSYNSPLHF. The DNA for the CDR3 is TGTGCCTGTCCCCGTCGGAGCTCCTATAATTCACCCCTCCACTTT.

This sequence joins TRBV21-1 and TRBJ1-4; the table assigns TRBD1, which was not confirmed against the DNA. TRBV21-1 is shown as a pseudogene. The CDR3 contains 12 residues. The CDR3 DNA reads TGCCCTTCGGGACAGGGGGCCGCAAAACTGTTTTTT. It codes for CPSGQGAAKLFF.

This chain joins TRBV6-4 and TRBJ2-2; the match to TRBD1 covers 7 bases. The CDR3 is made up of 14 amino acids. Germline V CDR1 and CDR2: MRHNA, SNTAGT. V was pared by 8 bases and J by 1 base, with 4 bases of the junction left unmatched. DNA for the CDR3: TGTGCCAGCCGGGGACAGTGGAACACCGGGGAGCTGTTTTTT. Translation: CASRGQWNTGELFF.

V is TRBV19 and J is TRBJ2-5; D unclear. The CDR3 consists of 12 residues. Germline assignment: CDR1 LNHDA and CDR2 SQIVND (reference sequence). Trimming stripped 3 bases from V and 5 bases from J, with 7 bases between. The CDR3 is CASSIGRETQYF. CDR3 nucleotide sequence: TGTGCCAGTAGTATCGGTCGGGAGACCCAGTACTTC.

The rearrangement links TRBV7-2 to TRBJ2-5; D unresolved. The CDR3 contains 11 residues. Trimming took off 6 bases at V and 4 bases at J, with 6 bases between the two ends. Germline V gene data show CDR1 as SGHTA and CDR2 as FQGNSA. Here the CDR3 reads CASRRGETQYF. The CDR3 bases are TGTGCCAGCAGACGCGGAGAGACCCAGTACTTC.

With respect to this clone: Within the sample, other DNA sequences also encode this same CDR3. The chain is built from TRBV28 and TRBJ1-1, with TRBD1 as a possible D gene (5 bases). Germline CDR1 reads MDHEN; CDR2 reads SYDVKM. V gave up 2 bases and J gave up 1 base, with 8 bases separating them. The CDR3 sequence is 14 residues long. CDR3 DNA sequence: TGTGCCAGCAGTTTAAGGGGTTGGAACACTGAAGCTTTCTTT. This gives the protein CASSLRGWNTEAFF.